This TCR beta chain was captured in a study of human T cells and chemical hapten exposure. Study conclusions and caveats: Sensitizing with DPC caused no change in TCRs above 1 in 1000 frequency.

This sample's time point: patch test 1, 2 weeks after DPC sensitization. Treatment described: therapeutic diphenylcyclopropenone sensitization with weekly scalp DPC. The study extracted total RNA from unfractionated whole blood. TCRdb analysed the RACE reads with MiXCR anew, one entry per CDR3 protein. The sample has 150,000 to 200,000 distinct CDR3 sequences, about 15% seen once. The CDR3 is 14 amino acids. Germline trimming cut 4 bases from V and 2 bases from J; bases unmatched to any gene: 4. Germline V gives CDR1 LNHDA, CDR2 SQIVND (reference sequence). This clonotype was found a few times. Its antigen remains unidentified.

This clonotype was sampled from a woman aged 25 to 39 with alopecia areata. Some clones in this sample may be carry-over from other donors' samples. V gene TRBV19 combines with J gene TRBJ2-7; 8 bases match TRBD1. The input for sequencing was whole blood, taken in connection with sensitization to the hapten diphenylcyclopropenone (DPC). CDR3 nucleotides: TGTGCCAGTAGTAAGACAGGGGCCCCCTACGAGCAGTACTTC. Translation gives CASSKTGAPYEQYF.